This passage covers 21 T cell receptor beta chains from one sample sequenced in a study of shared clonotypes between healthy human individuals. TCRdb's table, derived via immunoSEQ multiplex PCR, lists solely in-frame clones and lacks some. This repertoire shows millions of clones, more than 80% found once; its top ten account for around 0.14%. Sequencing was carried out using naive CD4+ T cells sorted from blood. As for subset: CD45RA+ positively selected. The source of these receptors is a man younger than 35 in good health.

The genes are TRBV7-2 and TRBJ2-5; 7 bases are a match to TRBD1. The germline gives CDR1 SGHTA, CDR2 FQGNSA. With 5 bases clipped from V and 4 bases from J, the junction kept 19 bases outside the gene matches. This CDR3 has 18 residues. CDR3 coding DNA: TGTGCCAGCAGCCCGAAGCCTTTGACAGGGAAGAGGGGAGAGACCCAGTACTTC. This gives the protein CASSPKPLTGKRGETQYF.

The J gene is TRBJ2-1, the V gene TRBV5-1; TRBD1 matches at 7 bases. The length of the CDR3 is 17 residues. V lost 5 bases and J lost 7; bases outside the gene matches: 18. Germline V CDR1 and CDR2: SGHRS, YFSETQ. The CDR3 is CASRTGVGHSTTNEQFF. The CDR3 DNA is TGCGCCAGCAGAACAGGGGTAGGCCACTCTACAACGAATGAGCAGTTCTTC. Full variable domain (missing parts from reference TRBV5-1 and TRBJ2-1): KAGVTQTPRYLIKTRGQQVTLSCSPISGHRSVSWYQQTPGQGLQFLFEYFSETQRNKGNFPGRFSGRQFSNSRSEMNVSTLELGDSALYLCASRTGVGHSTTNEQFFGPGTRLTVL.

The chain links TRBV11-1 to TRBJ2-7, with 8 bases identical to TRBD1. The CDR3 length is 15 residues. In germline, CDR1 is SGHAT, CDR2 FQDESV (reference sequence). V was clipped by 1 base and J by 2 bases; unmatched bases: 4. The CDR3 region is CASSLDGQGTYEQYF. CDR3 nucleotide sequence: TGTGCCAGCAGCTTAGACGGACAGGGCACCTACGAGCAGTACTTC. Combining the CDR3 with reference TRBV11-1 and TRBJ2-7 gives the whole variable domain EAEVAQSPRYKITEKSQAVAFWCDPISGHATLYWYRQILGQGPELLVQFQDESVVDDSQLPKDRFSAERLKGVDSTLKIQPAELGDSAMYLCASSLDGQGTYEQYFGPGTRLTVT.

In regard to this clone: The same CDR3 arises from other DNA sequences in this sample as well. J is TRBJ1-2 and V is TRBV28; D ambiguous. CDR1 MDHEN and CDR2 SYDVKM come from the germline V gene. V was pared by 3 bases and J by 5 bases, with 7 bases between. CDR3 length equals 12 residues. CDR3 nucleotide sequence: TGTGCCAGCAGTTTTAGGAATTATGGCTACACCTTC. Its protein is CASSFRNYGYTF.

The V gene is TRBV7-2, the J gene TRBJ2-1; no firm D call. This CDR3 is built from 15 residues. In germline, CDR1 is SGHTA, CDR2 FQGNSA. With 4 bases removed from V and 5 bases from J, the gap between germline ends came to 15 bases. The CDR3 bases are TGTGCCAGCAGCTACGTGGGCCGTAAGGACAATGAGCAGTTCTTC. Its translation is CASSYVGRKDNEQFF.

On this clone: The sample has other DNA sequences that encode this CDR3 too. The CDR3 nucleotides read TGCGCCAGCAGCTTGGTCGATACGCAGTATTTT. Its translation is CASSLVDTQYF. J is TRBJ2-3 and V is TRBV5-1; no reliable D call. Germline V gives CDR1 SGHRS, CDR2 YFSETQ. The CDR3 consists of 11 residues. Trimming left V 0 bases short and J 6 bases short, with 2 bases between.

This clone was observed once. The genes are TRBV16 and TRBJ1-2; the match to TRBD1 covers 10 bases. After removal of 4 bases from V and 0 bases from J, the junction contained 11 bases not matched to a gene. The germline CDR1 and CDR2 sequences are KGHSY and FQNENV. This CDR3 has 18 amino acids. CDR3 sequence reads: CASSPLTGGIGANYGYTF. CDR3 sequence (DNA): TGTGCCAGCAGCCCCTTGACAGGGGGCATCGGCGCTAACTATGGCTACACCTTC.

This sequence joins TRBV11-3 and TRBJ2-1; 7 positions match TRBD2. The V gene's germline CDR1 is SGHNT and CDR2 YENEEA. The CDR3 is 15 residues long. The junction had 7 bases not matched to a gene; V was cut back by 1 base and J by 7 bases. As DNA, the CDR3 is TGTGCCAGCAGCTTAGGGGCGGGAGAGTGGAATGAGCAGTTCTTC. It yields the protein CASSLGAGEWNEQFF.

This clone was picked up one time. The chain is built from TRBV7-2 and TRBJ2-7; 9 positions match TRBD2. CDR1 and CDR2 from the germline V gene are SGHTA and FQGNSA. The J segment lost 1 base and the V segment lost 4 bases, leaving 5 bases of the junction unmatched. CDR3 length equals 15 residues. CDR3 DNA sequence: TGTGCCAGCAGCTCCTATAGCGGGAGTTCCTACGAGCAGTACTTC. It specifies CASSSYSGSSYEQYF.

The V call is TRBV4-2, the J call TRBJ2-5, with 8 bases fitting TRBD2. The CDR3 is 16 amino acids. Per germline, CDR1 LGHNA and CDR2 YNFKEQ. The junction had 7 bases not matched to a gene; V was cut back by 3 bases and J by 1 base. The DNA for the CDR3 is TGTGCCAGCAGCCAGACCCAGAGCGGGGGCCAAGAGACCCAGTACTTC. Its protein product is CASSQTQSGGQETQYF.

The table lists this clone with a count of one. One end of the junction varies from germline; a read error may be responsible. The rearrangement joins TRBV7-7 to TRBJ2-5, with TRBD1 as a possible D gene (5 bases). This CDR3 has 14 residues. The germline gives CDR1 SSHAT, CDR2 FNYEAQ (reference sequence). In nucleotides, the CDR3 is TGTGCTAGCAGCCCCGACAGTCACCAAGAGACCCAGTACTTC. Its protein product is CASSPDSHQETQYF.

For this clone: The junction does not match germline at one end; this may be a read error. This chain joins TRBV7-6 and TRBJ1-2; weak D call: TRBD1 (6 bases). This CDR3 has 14 residues. Germline loops: CDR1 SGHVS, CDR2 FNYEAQ. In nucleotides, the CDR3 is TGTGCCAGCAGCTCGAGGGGGACATATTCAACTCCGGCCTTC. As protein: CASSSRGTYSTPAF. The full variable domain, in which reference TRBV7-6 and TRBJ1-2 provide the parts outside the CDR3, is GAGVSQSPRYKVTKRGQDVALRCDPISGHVSLYWYRQALGQGPEFLTYFNYEAQQDKSGLPNDRFSAERPEGSISTLTIQRTEQRDSAMYRCASSSRGTYSTPAFGSGTRLTVV.

CDR3 DNA sequence: TGTGCCAGCAGCTTAGTAAGGGGACTAGCGGGGGGTGAGACCCAGTACTTC. It specifies CASSLVRGLAGGETQYF. This sequence joins TRBV7-2 and TRBJ2-5; 15 nucleotides align to TRBD2. The CDR3 extends over 17 amino acids. The junction had 5 bases not matched to a gene; V was cut back by 1 base and J by 5 bases. The V gene's germline CDR1 is SGHTA and CDR2 FQGNSA.

The rearrangement links TRBV4-1 to TRBJ1-5, with TRBD1 as a possible D gene (5 bases). With 1 base removed from V and 7 bases from J, the gap between germline ends came to 11 bases. The CDR3 is made up of 14 amino acids. Per the germline V gene, CDR1 is MGHRA and CDR2 is YSYEKL. The CDR3 DNA follows: TGCGCCAGCAGCCAAGTGCAGGGTATCCAGCCCCAGCATTTT. Translated, it gives CASSQVQGIQPQHF.

The chain links TRBV5-1 to TRBJ2-7; 9 bases fit TRBD2. The CDR3 covers 16 residues. Unmatched junction bases numbered 11, after V lost 4 bases and J lost 3 bases. Germline assignment: CDR1 SGHRS and CDR2 YFSETQ. The DNA for the CDR3 is TGCGCCAGCAGCGTGGACATAGCGGGAGCCGTCTACGAGCAGTACTTC. It is translated as CASSVDIAGAVYEQYF.

This clone was detected only once. V and J are TRBV6-1 and TRBJ2-7; D perhaps matches TRBD2 (5 bases). CDR1 MNHNS and CDR2 SASEGT come from the germline V gene. V was cut by 3 bases and J by 5 bases, with 17 bases left in between. The CDR3 is 15 amino acids. CDR3 loop: CASSDPSRRVHEQYF. DNA for the CDR3: TGTGCCAGCAGTGACCCCAGTAGGCGGGTCCACGAGCAGTACTTC.

The chain links TRBV21-1 to TRBJ2-7; TRBD1, as called in the table, went unchecked against the DNA. TRBV21-1 is a listed pseudogene. The CDR3 sequence is 16 residues long. Written as DNA, the CDR3 is TGTGCCAGCAGCAAAGGGCAAAGGACAGACCCCTACGAGCAGTACTTC. It translates to CASSKGQRTDPYEQYF.

This chain uses TRBV28 with TRBJ1-6, with D hard to call. Germline lookup yields CDR1 MDHEN and CDR2 SYDVKM. The V and J ends lost 8 bases and 9 bases respectively, with 11 bases between them. The CDR3 runs to 12 residues. The CDR3 sequence is CASALPTSPLHF. The CDR3 coding sequence is TGTGCCAGCGCCCTGCCAACTTCACCCCTCCACTTT. Complete variable domain (other parts from reference TRBV28 and TRBJ1-6): DVKVTQSSRYLVKRTGEKVFLECVQDMDHENMFWYRQDPGLGLRLIYFSYDVKMKEKGDIPEGYSVSREKKERFSLILESASTNQTSMYLCASALPTSPLHFGNGTRLTVT.

On this clone: Other DNA sequences in the sample encode the same CDR3. This sequence joins TRBV27 and TRBJ2-7; 10 bases align to TRBD2. The CDR3 is 15 residues long. Germline CDR1 is MNHEY and CDR2 is SMNVEV (reference sequence). The ends lost 3 bases at V and 4 bases at J; junction bases unmatched: 6. CDR3 protein: CASSLGLAGVYEQYF. The CDR3 DNA follows: TGTGCCAGCAGTTTGGGCCTAGCGGGAGTGTACGAGCAGTACTTC.

A single count supports this clone. The V call is TRBV5-1, the J call TRBJ2-3, with D possibly matching TRBD1 (6 bases). Trimming took off 3 bases at V and 3 bases at J, with 14 bases between the two ends. The CDR3 runs 15 residues. CDR1 and CDR2 (germline): SGHRS, YFSETQ. DNA of the CDR3: TGCGCCAGCAGCTGGGGCAGGGGTGAGACAGATACGCAGTATTTT. Translated, it gives CASSWGRGETDTQYF.

The gene calls are TRBV5-4 and TRBJ2-7; D assignment may be TRBD1 or TRBD2 (5 bases each). Germline assignment: CDR1 SGHNT and CDR2 YYREEE (reference sequence). CDR3 size: 15 residues. V lost 0 bases and J lost 3, with 13 bases in between. CDR3 residues: CASSLAGTSLYEQYF. DNA of the CDR3: TGTGCCAGCAGCTTGGCCGGGACCTCCCTCTACGAGCAGTACTTC.